This T cell receptor (beta chain) appears in the sequencing data of a study of OX40 agonist ivuxolimab in advanced cancers. Study summary: Every 2 weeks, patients got intravenous ivuxolimab at one of six dose levels (0.01-10 mg/kg). A male proportion of over 70% was recorded, with mean age approximately 64 years and range about 20 to 79.

On this clone itself: What it binds is not known.

Study-wide points: Relative to CD4+, CD8+ T cells held more expanded clones on average.

Assay used: immunoSEQ multiplex PCR; TCRdb lists only in-frame clones, some missing. The sample shows about 48,000 clones, about 81% of them seen only once. The V gene end was trimmed by 4 bases and the J gene end by 2 bases; junction bases not matched to a gene: 6. The CDR3 loop spans 17 amino acids. Germline V CDR1 and CDR2: PRHDT, FYEKMQ (reference sequence). The chain couples TRBV13 to TRBJ2-1; 12 bases align to TRBD2. The sample here was CD4+ or CD8+ T cells sorted from blood, taken in a trial of the OX40 agonist ivuxolimab. This receptor was taken from an adult with an advanced solid tumor such as melanoma, head and neck, liver or kidney cancer. The CDR3 loop is CASSSGLAGLTYNEQFF. For the CDR3, the DNA is TGTGCCAGCAGCTCGGGACTAGCGGGCTTAACCTACAATGAGCAGTTCTTC.